These 27 T cell receptor beta chains originate from one sample sequenced in a study of cytomegalovirus exposure and HLA in healthy donors. Primers: 60 Vbeta forward and 13 Jbeta reverse. Libraries were prepared by immunoSEQ multiplex PCR; TCRdb keeps only in-frame clonotypes and omits some of them. The data hold 130,000 or so clones, with 8.5% observed a single time. The specimen sequenced was PBMCs. These TCRs come from a middle-aged man in good health and CMV-seronegative.

This clone was seen only a few times. The chain has TRBV28 and TRBJ1-5, with D perhaps TRBD1 (5 bases). V lost 6 bases and J lost 4, with 19 bases in between. The V gene's germline CDR1 is MDHEN and CDR2 SYDVKM. The CDR3 is 16 residues long. The CDR3 nucleotides are TGTGCCAGCAGCTTGACGGCAGGGATGTTAAATCAGCCCCAGCATTTT. This encodes CASSLTAGMLNQPQHF.

This rearrangement joins TRBV7-9 to TRBJ2-7; D remains ambiguous. V gave up 5 bases and J gave up 3 bases, with 14 bases separating them. The CDR3 has 14 residues. Looked up from germline, CDR1 is SEHNR and CDR2 is FQNEAQ (reference sequence). The CDR3 DNA reads as TGTGCCAGCAGCCTGCTAGAAAGAGGCTACGAGCAGTACTTC. Translated, it gives CASSLLERGYEQYF.

This clone was observed a few times. The chain uses TRBV5-6 and TRBJ2-5; TRBD2 agrees at 8 bases. Per germline, CDR1 SGHDT and CDR2 YYEEEE. CDR3 length equals 16 residues. Germline trimming cut 0 bases from V and 5 bases from J; bases unmatched to any gene: 9. The CDR3, as DNA: TGTGCCAGCAGCTTGGCTGCGCGGGGGGCCGGGGAGACCCAGTACTTC. It is translated as CASSLAARGAGETQYF.

This chain links TRBV28 with TRBJ2-7, with TRBD1 matching 10 bases. Trimming removed 6 bases from V and 3 bases from J; junction bases left unmatched: 5. The germline V gene encodes CDR1 MDHEN and CDR2 SYDVKM. This CDR3 has 14 residues. CDR3 nucleotides: TGTGCCAGCAGAGAGGGACAGGGGTACTACGAGCAGTACTTC. It translates to CASREGQGYYEQYF.

This sequence joins TRBV2 and TRBJ1-1, with 7 bases matching TRBD1. The germline gives CDR1 SNHLY, CDR2 FYNNEI. The CDR3 totals 14 residues. J was trimmed by 5 bases and V by 6 bases; bases with no gene match: 9. CDR3 loop: CASRYRGGGTEAFF. CDR3 nucleotides: TGTGCCAGCAGGTACCGAGGGGGCGGTACTGAAGCTTTCTTT.

The gene calls are TRBV28 and TRBJ1-4, with TRBD1 matching 11 bases. The germline V gene encodes CDR1 MDHEN and CDR2 SYDVKM. V was clipped by 6 bases and J by 0 bases; unmatched bases: 6. There are 17 residues in the CDR3. The CDR3, as DNA: TGTGCCAGCAGATCGGACAGGGGGCCAACAACTAATGAAAAACTGTTTTTT. Encoded protein: CASRSDRGPTTNEKLFF.

This clone was counted a few times. The chain links TRBV28 to TRBJ1-3; 7 bases align to TRBD1. The germline V gene has CDR1 MDHEN and CDR2 SYDVKM. The CDR3 spans 16 residues. Trimming cost V 6 bases and J 3 bases; bases outside gene matches: 11. The CDR3 loop reads CASRGYDRESGNTIYF. The CDR3 bases are TGTGCCAGCAGAGGCTACGACAGGGAAAGTGGAAACACCATATATTTT.

The V gene is TRBV13, the J gene TRBJ2-5, with D possibly being TRBD1 (5 bases). This CDR3 has 13 amino acids. Germline lookup yields CDR1 PRHDT and CDR2 FYEKMQ (reference sequence). Trimming took off 2 bases at V and 5 bases at J, with 9 bases between the two ends. CDR3 DNA sequence: TGTGCCAGCAGCTTACAGGGCTGGGAGACCCAGTACTTC. It codes for CASSLQGWETQYF.

The V call is TRBV27, the J call TRBJ2-2; D not certain. Between the trimmed V and J ends, which lost 6 bases and 8 bases, there was a span of 13 bases. CDR3 length: 13 residues. Germline assignment: CDR1 MNHEY and CDR2 SMNVEV (reference sequence). CDR3 residues: CASSPPRSGELFF. For the CDR3, the DNA is TGTGCCAGCAGCCCTCCGAGGTCTGGGGAGCTGTTTTTT.

The gene calls are TRBV19 and TRBJ2-5, with 15 bases fitting TRBD2. In germline, CDR1 is LNHDA, CDR2 SQIVND (reference sequence). This CDR3 is 16 amino acids long. Trimming took 9 bases from V and 0 from J; bases not matched to a gene: 5. CDR3 sequence: CASEGLAGGNQETQYF. CDR3 nucleotides: TGTGCCAGCGAGGGACTAGCGGGGGGTAACCAAGAGACCCAGTACTTC.

A few counts support this clone. The genes are TRBV5-5 and TRBJ2-2; D is unresolved. Germline-derived CDR1 and CDR2 are SGHKS and YYEKEE (reference sequence). The CDR3 length is 13 residues. V was clipped by 0 bases and J by 6 bases, with 6 bases between them. The CDR3 here is CASSLDSPGELFF. The CDR3 DNA reads TGTGCCAGCAGCTTGGACTCGCCCGGGGAGCTGTTTTTT.

This clone was seen a few times. J is TRBJ1-5 and V is TRBV7-2; D may be TRBD1 (6 bases). Between the trimmed V and J ends, which lost 5 bases and 7 bases, there was a span of 12 bases. Germline assignment: CDR1 SGHTA and CDR2 FQGNSA. The CDR3 sequence is 13 residues long. The CDR3 DNA follows: TGTGCCAGCAGCCAGGACAGAAAGCAGCCCCAGCATTTT. It encodes CASSQDRKQPQHF.

This clone was seen more than once but under ten times. V is TRBV7-9 and J is TRBJ2-3; no clear D gene. The V end lost 2 bases, the J end lost 2 bases, and 5 bases lay between the germline ends. The germline CDR1 and CDR2 sequences are SEHNR and FQNEAQ (reference sequence). The CDR3 contains 13 residues. CDR3 DNA: TGTGCCAGCAGCTTAAGCTCCACAGATACGCAGTATTTT. The encoded protein is CASSLSSTDTQYF.

This chain's CDR3 is CASRPIRSLGGEDEQFF. The CDR3 region has the DNA TGTGCCAGCAGGCCGATTCGGTCTTTAGGGGGCGAGGATGAGCAGTTCTTC. V gene TRBV11-2 combines with J gene TRBJ2-1, with 7 bases lining up with TRBD1. Germline V gene lookup returns CDR1 SGHAT and CDR2 FQNNGV. V lost 6 bases to trimming and J lost 8 bases; unmatched junction nucleotides: 19. There are 17 residues in the CDR3.

The chain couples TRBV30 to TRBJ2-2; D unresolved. In germline, CDR1 is GTSNPN, CDR2 SVGIG (reference sequence). This CDR3 has 14 amino acids. V was clipped by 0 bases and J by 1 base, with 6 bases between them. The CDR3: CAWSVHKNTGELFF. CDR3 coding DNA: TGTGCCTGGAGTGTCCACAAGAACACCGGGGAGCTGTTTTTT.

The rearrangement joins TRBV5-6 to TRBJ2-1, with 11 bases identical to TRBD2. The V and J ends lost 4 bases and 2 bases, in that order; junction bases with no gene match: 8. The CDR3 length is 17 residues. CDR1 SGHDT and CDR2 YYEEEE come from the germline V gene. CDR3 region: CASSLGSGGATYNEQFF. The CDR3 bases are TGTGCCAGCAGCCTTGGTAGCGGGGGGGCCACCTACAATGAGCAGTTCTTC.

The sample holds a few counts of this clone. J is TRBJ2-7 and V is TRBV5-4, with 11 bases lining up with TRBD2. The CDR3 length is 17 residues. The J segment lost 4 bases and the V segment lost 4 bases, leaving 13 bases of the junction unmatched. Looked up from germline, CDR1 is SGHNT and CDR2 is YYREEE (reference sequence). This chain's CDR3 is CASSTDSSGGSPYEQYF. As DNA, the CDR3 is TGTGCCAGCAGCACCGATTCTAGCGGGGGGAGTCCTTACGAGCAGTACTTC.

This clone was detected only a few times. V and J are TRBV7-8 and TRBJ2-7; TRBD1 matches at 9 bases. Germline V gives CDR1 SGHVS, CDR2 FQNEAQ. The CDR3 totals 14 residues. The ends lost 5 bases at V and 4 bases at J; junction bases unmatched: 6. CDR3 residues: CASSRTGGEYEQYF. CDR3 in DNA: TGTGCCAGCAGCCGTACAGGGGGCGAGTACGAGCAGTACTTC.

The V gene is TRBV10-1, the J gene TRBJ1-5; D perhaps matches TRBD1 (5 bases). Trimming took off 2 bases at V and 9 bases at J, with 11 bases between the two ends. The length of the CDR3 is 13 residues. CDR1 WNHNN and CDR2 SYGVQD come from the germline V gene (reference sequence). DNA of the CDR3: TGCGCCAGCAGTGAGGGCAGGGAGGTGCCCCAGCATTTT. This gives the protein CASSEGREVPQHF.

The sample holds a few counts of this clone. This rearrangement joins TRBV10-3 to TRBJ1-5, with unresolved D. CDR3 length: 15 amino acids. Trimming shortened V by 0 bases and J by 2 bases, and 8 bases separated the two germline ends. The V gene's germline CDR1 is ENHRY and CDR2 SYGVKD. CDR3 coding DNA: TGTGCCATCAGTGAGTCGGAAGGAGGCAATCAGCCCCAGCATTTT. Translating it yields CAISESEGGNQPQHF.

This clone has more than one count but fewer than ten. This sequence joins TRBV5-6 and TRBJ2-3, with D uncertain. Germline loops: CDR1 SGHDT, CDR2 YYEEEE. The CDR3 loop spans 17 amino acids. Trimming stripped 2 bases from V and 1 base from J, with 17 bases between. DNA for the CDR3: TGTGCCAGCAGCTTCGTCGTTACGAACAGTGGCACAGATACGCAGTATTTT. Amino acids: CASSFVVTNSGTDTQYF.

The chain couples TRBV6-4 to TRBJ2-1; 9 bases align to TRBD1. V trimming: 6 bases; J trimming: 3 bases; junction bases outside the gene matches: 6. There are 15 residues in the CDR3. CDR1 MRHNA and CDR2 SNTAGT come from the germline V gene. This CDR3 reads CASRRTGEVYNEQFF. In DNA form, the CDR3 reads TGTGCCAGCAGAAGGACAGGGGAGGTCTACAATGAGCAGTTCTTC.

This rearrangement joins TRBV6-1 to TRBJ1-2; D gene unclear. Germline loops: CDR1 MNHNS, CDR2 SASEGT. V was cut by 10 bases and J by 4 bases, with 19 bases left in between. This CDR3 is built from 14 residues. The CDR3: CAINLIAERYGYTF. CDR3 sequence (DNA): TGTGCCATTAACCTCATCGCAGAACGCTATGGCTACACCTTC.

There are a few counts of this clone. This chain joins TRBV5-4 and TRBJ2-3; 7 nucleotides agree with TRBD1. CDR3 length: 14 amino acids. V shed 4 bases, J shed 4 bases, and the junction held 6 bases outside the gene matches. The V gene's germline CDR1 is SGHNT and CDR2 YYREEE (reference sequence). The CDR3 nucleotides read TGTGCCAGCAGCCCGGACAGGCGGTCAGATACGCAGTATTTT. Protein sequence: CASSPDRRSDTQYF.

This clone was seen more than once but under ten times. J is TRBJ2-1 and V is TRBV12-5; perhaps TRBD2 as D (5 bases). The ends were cut back, 4 bases at V and 4 bases at J, with 14 bases in the middle. Per the germline V gene, CDR1 is LGHNT and CDR2 is FRNRAP. CDR3 length: 15 residues. The CDR3: CASGSQGSGYNEQFF. In DNA, the CDR3 is TGTGCTAGTGGTTCCCAAGGTTCGGGATACAATGAGCAGTTCTTC.

The chain links TRBV27 to TRBJ1-6; D perhaps matches TRBD1 (6 bases). Germline values: CDR1 MNHEY, CDR2 SMNVEV (reference sequence). The V end lost 5 bases, the J end lost 10 bases, and 12 bases lay between the germline ends. The CDR3 spans 13 residues. The CDR3 loop is CASSPGVGSPLHF. The CDR3 nucleotides read TGTGCCAGCAGTCCAGGGGTCGGATCACCCCTCCACTTT.

The V and J genes are TRBV9 and TRBJ2-5; 11 bases map to TRBD2. The germline CDR1 and CDR2 sequences are SGDLS and YYNGEE. This CDR3 is 14 amino acids long. V lost 0 bases to trimming and J lost 5 bases; unmatched junction nucleotides: 0. The CDR3 region is CASSVGTSGETQYF. The CDR3 DNA sequence: TGTGCCAGCAGCGTAGGGACTAGCGGGGAGACCCAGTACTTC. The full variable domain, in which reference TRBV9 and TRBJ2-5 provide the parts outside the CDR3, is DSGVTQTPKHLITATGQRVTLRCSPRSGDLSVYWYQQSLDQGLQFLIQYYNGEERAKGNILERFSAQQFPDLHSELNLSSLELGDSALYFCASSVGTSGETQYFGPGTRLLVL.